This T cell receptor (beta chain) was obtained from a study of blood T cell repertoires in COVID-19. Trimming took off 6 bases at V and 2 bases at J, with 7 bases between the two ends. Germline values: CDR1 MNHEY, CDR2 SVGAGI. This CDR3 comprises 13 residues. Only in-frame clones appear in the TCRdb table, and some are missing; sequencing was by immunoSEQ multiplex PCR. The profile shows about 130,000 clones, 86% of them singletons. This chain joins TRBV6-5 and TRBJ2-2; no definite D call. The sequence was collected from a human donor in a cohort sampled during active COVID-19. The source material was peripheral blood. The chain's CDR3 is CASRRDNTGELFF. The CDR3 coding sequence is TGTGCCAGCAGACGAGATAACACCGGGGAGCTGTTTTTT.